These 2 T cell receptor beta chains share one sample of origin, sequenced in a study of cytomegalovirus exposure and HLA in healthy donors. The PCR ran on 60 Vbeta and 13 Jbeta primers. Profiling relied on immunoSEQ multiplex PCR, and the TCRdb table lists in-frame clones only, not all of them. Here the sample spans about 150,000 clones, about 73% being singletons. The sequenced sample consisted of PBMCs. The receptor source for this set is a woman between 40 and 55 years old in good health and CMV-seronegative.

The chain couples TRBV11-2 to TRBJ1-1; 9 bases match TRBD1. CDR1 and CDR2 (germline): SGHAT, FQNNGV. The J segment lost 4 bases and the V segment lost 2 bases, leaving 11 bases of the junction unmatched. The CDR3 totals 17 residues. CDR3 DNA: TGTGCCAGCAGCTTAACTACAGGGGGCGGCCTTGGCACTGAAGCTTTCTTT. Amino acids: CASSLTTGGGLGTEAFF. The entire variable domain, with the rest obtained from reference TRBV11-2 and TRBJ1-1, is as follows: EAGVAQSPRYKIIEKRQSVAFWCNPISGHATLYWYQQILGQGPKLLIQFQNNGVVDDSQLPKDRFSAERLKGVDSTLKIQPAKLEDSAVYLCASSLTTGGGLGTEAFFGQGTRLTVV.

The chain recombines TRBV6-5 with TRBJ2-7; D is perhaps TRBD2 (6 bases). The germline V gene encodes CDR1 MNHEY and CDR2 SVGAGI. CDR3 size: 14 residues. Trimming took 8 bases from V and 0 from J, leaving 14 bases between them. CDR3 sequence: CASLGSGSSYEQYF. In DNA, the CDR3 is TGTGCCAGCCTTGGTAGCGGTAGCTCCTACGAGCAGTACTTC.